The present entry profiles one TCR beta chain with its context. Antigen: not known. These data originate in a study of CD8+ T cells in alopecia areata. Noted treatment: oral pan-JAK inhibitor, 5-10 mg twice daily. The germline gives CDR1 MNHEY, CDR2 SVGAGI. The CDR3 sequence is 11 residues long. Between the trimmed V and J ends, which lost 2 bases and 2 bases, there was a span of 0 bases. Study-wide results and limits: Patients shared TCRs less clearly than mice did, possibly owing to HLA. Researchers say the link of baseline CD8+ expansion to response remains uncertain, with one nonresponder. Sequence data from scalp samples additionally include resident alphabeta T cells of normal skin. Especially in alopecia totalis/universalis, lesional scalp showed greater clonality than normal scalp did.

RNA was isolated and reverse transcribed to cDNA, the sequencing template. Produced via immunoSEQ multiplex PCR; TCRdb's table is partial and in-frame only. The sample holds around 270,000 clones, 58% seen once. The chain is built from TRBV6-5 and TRBJ2-5, with D hard to call. The sample here was CD4+ T cells sorted from blood, taken at week 24, from a patient treated with tofacitinib. The sequence was obtained from a human donor with alopecia areata. CDR3 in amino acids: CASSYQETQYF. CDR3 DNA sequence: TGTGCCAGCAGTTACCAAGAGACCCAGTACTTC.